The T cell receptor (beta chain) under discussion was sequenced for a study of shared T cell receptors in the human thymus. Libraries were prepared by immunoSEQ multiplex PCR; TCRdb keeps only in-frame clonotypes and omits some of them. The data hold 550,000 to 800,000 clones, with 70% to 90% observed a single time. V lost 4 bases and J lost 5; bases outside the gene matches: 6. Looked up from germline, CDR1 is SGHDN and CDR2 is FVKESK. This CDR3 is built from 16 residues. The same specimen was also included in a second study, on human thymus T cells. That investigation notes: What related research reported was that thymic repertoires overlapped highly among unrelated individuals.

The sample comprised thymocytes. This sequence originates from a girl under two years old with a congenital heart defect. This rearrangement joins TRBV14 to TRBJ2-3, with TRBD2 identical over 13 bases. CDR3 protein: CASSLLAGGPQDTQYF. The CDR3 nucleotides are TGTGCCAGCAGCCTACTAGCGGGGGGGCCACAAGATACGCAGTATTTT.